What follows is one T cell receptor (beta chain) and its context. The sample is drawn from a study of shared clonotypes between healthy human individuals. The V and J ends lost 4 bases and 6 bases respectively, with 12 bases between them. The CDR3 has 14 amino acids. CDR1 WSHSY and CDR2 SAAADI come from the germline V gene. Method: immunoSEQ multiplex PCR; TCRdb's copy keeps in-frame clones and lacks some. The table has roughly 2.5 million clones, around 90% seen once; the top ten hold about 0.13%. Sequencing input: naive CD4+ T cells sorted from blood. As to subset: CD45RA+ positively selected. The chain carries TRBV10-2 and TRBJ1-4; D is perhaps TRBD1 (5 bases). This receptor was obtained from a man aged 18 to 29 in good health. The CDR3 reads CASSGPGGDEKLFF. For the CDR3, the DNA is TGCGCCAGCAGTGGCCCCGGGGGAGATGAAAAACTGTTTTTT.